This T cell receptor beta chain was identified during a study of shared clonotypes between healthy human individuals. Turning to the study itself: Used for every donor were three CD4 naive, three CD4 memory, two CD8 naive and one CD8 memory plate. Findings and limits, study-wide: Sampling involved blood alone; tissue repertoires likely differ.

In the case of this clone: Its target is not known.

Clones were sequenced by immunoSEQ multiplex PCR, and TCRdb holds only the in-frame ones, with some missing. This repertoire shows about 2.3 million clones, 93% found once; its top ten account for approximately 0.4%. Sequenced: naive CD4+ T cells from PBMCs. Indicated subset: CD45RA+ positively selected. The TCR comes from a man aged 18 to 29 in good health. Some clones in this sample may be carry-over from other donors' samples.

The CDR3 loop reads CASKRGQATNEKLFF. The CDR3 bases are TGTGCCAGCAAAAGGGGACAGGCAACTAATGAAAAACTGTTTTTT. V usage is TRBV2 and J usage is TRBJ1-4; 8 bases are a match to TRBD1. CDR3 length equals 15 residues. The ends lost 7 bases at V and 0 bases at J; junction bases unmatched: 4. Germline CDR1 SNHLY, CDR2 FYNNEI. Together with reference TRBV2 and TRBJ1-4, the CDR3 gives the full variable domain: EPEVTQTPSHQVTQMGQEVILRCVPISNHLYFYWYRQILGQKVEFLVSFYNNEISEKSEIFDDQFSVERPDGSNFTLKIRSTKLEDSAMYFCASKRGQATNEKLFFGSGTQLSVL.